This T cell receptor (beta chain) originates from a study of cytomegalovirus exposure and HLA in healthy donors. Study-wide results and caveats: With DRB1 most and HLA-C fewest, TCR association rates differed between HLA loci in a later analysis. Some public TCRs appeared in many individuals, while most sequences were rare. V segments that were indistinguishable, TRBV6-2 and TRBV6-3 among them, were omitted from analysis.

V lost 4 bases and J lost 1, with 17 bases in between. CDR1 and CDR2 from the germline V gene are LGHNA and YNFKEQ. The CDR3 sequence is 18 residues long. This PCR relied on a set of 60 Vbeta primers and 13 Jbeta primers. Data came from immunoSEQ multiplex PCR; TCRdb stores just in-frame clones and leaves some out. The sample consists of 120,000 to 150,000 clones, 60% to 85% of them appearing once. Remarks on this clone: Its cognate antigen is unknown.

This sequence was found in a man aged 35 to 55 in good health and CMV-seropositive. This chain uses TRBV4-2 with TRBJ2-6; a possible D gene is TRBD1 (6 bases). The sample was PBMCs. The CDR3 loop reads CASSRQANQVSGANVLTF. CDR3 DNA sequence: TGTGCCAGCAGCCGACAGGCTAACCAAGTATCTGGGGCCAACGTCCTGACTTTC.